This T cell receptor beta chain was found in a study of T-cell reconstitution after alpha-beta-depleted transplantation in children. This clonotype was recorded at least ten times. The library targeted TCRbeta and was prepared with unique molecular identifiers. TCRdb re-called the PCR reads with MiXCR, one entry per CDR3 protein. The table shows 600,000 to 700,000 distinct CDR3 sequences, with approximately 15% occurring only once. The V gene's germline CDR1 is SEHNR and CDR2 FQNEAQ (reference sequence). The CDR3 runs 14 residues. The ends lost 4 bases at V and 3 bases at J; junction bases unmatched: 2.

Material: PBMCs from the stem cell graft donor, obtained from the stem cell graft. This chain uses TRBV7-9 with TRBJ2-5; 10 bases are a match to TRBD1. The TCR sequence derives from a human donor who donated a stem cell graft to a child with acute myeloid leukemia. CDR3 sequence: CASSSGTGEETQYF. The CDR3 DNA sequence: TGTGCCAGCAGCTCAGGGACAGGGGAAGAGACCCAGTACTTC. Complete variable domain (other parts from reference TRBV7-9 and TRBJ2-5): DTGVSQNPRHKITKRGQNVTFRCDPISEHNRLYWYRQTLGQGPEFLTYFQNEAQLEKSRLLSDRFSAERPKGSFSTLEIQRTEQGDSAMYLCASSSGTGEETQYFGPGTRLLVL.